These 8 T cell receptor beta chains were sequenced from one sample in a study of regulatory T cells in long-lasting Graves disease. Time point: newly diagnosed GD, antithyroid drugs for less than 3 months. Extracted RNA from PBMCs served as the source of the TCR library. With iRepertoire HTBI primers and Arm-PCR of CDR3 regions, TCR beta libraries were built. TCRdb passed the multiplex PCR reads through MiXCR, listing each CDR3 protein once. The table includes about 530,000 distinct CDR3 sequences, around 16% detected once. The same sample was also used in a study of T cells in Graves' hyperthyroidism and ophthalmopathy.

Sequencing was performed on peripheral blood mononuclear cells (PBMCs), taken at new diagnosis, from a patient treated with antithyroid drugs. The receptors here all came from a woman aged 40 to 65 with Graves disease.

Ten or more counts support this clonotype. The rearrangement joins TRBV18 to TRBJ2-7; D might be TRBD1 (6 bases). Germline V CDR1 and CDR2: KGHSH, LQKENI. There are 13 residues in the CDR3. V was clipped by 8 bases and J by 4 bases, with 15 bases between them. The chain's CDR3 is CASSPRGGYEQYF. For the CDR3, the DNA is TGTGCCAGCAGCCCCCGAGGGGGTTACGAGCAGTACTTC.

This clonotype was counted at least ten times. The chain uses TRBV19 and TRBJ2-3; 14 bases map to TRBD2. The CDR3 is made up of 18 amino acids. V was pared by 1 base and J by 0 bases, with 3 bases of the junction left unmatched. Germline V gene lookup returns CDR1 LNHDA and CDR2 SQIVND (reference sequence). The CDR3 nucleotides are TGTGCCAGTAGTATAGGGACTAGCGGGGGGCGAAGCACAGATACGCAGTATTTT. It translates to CASSIGTSGGRSTDTQYF.

J is TRBJ1-1 and V is TRBV4-1, with 7 nucleotides matching TRBD1. This CDR3 spans 14 amino acids. The germline gives CDR1 MGHRA, CDR2 YSYEKL. The V segment lost 3 bases and the J segment 5 bases; nucleotides outside the gene matches: 6. The CDR3 region has the DNA TGCGCCAGCAGCCAGCTTGCAGGGGGGACTGAAGCTTTCTTT. This translates into CASSQLAGGTEAFF.

A few counts support this clonotype. The chain uses TRBV30 and TRBJ2-5, with D perhaps matching TRBD2 (5 bases). Germline V gives CDR1 GTSNPN, CDR2 SVGIG (reference sequence). With 2 bases removed from V and 0 bases from J, the gap between germline ends came to 10 bases. The CDR3 consists of 14 residues. The CDR3 DNA reads as TGTGCCTGGAGTTCGGGCGGGTACCAAGAGACCCAGTACTTC. Its protein is CAWSSGGYQETQYF.

This clonotype was counted only a few times. The chain joins TRBV6-1 to TRBJ1-6; the match to TRBD1 covers 9 bases. V was pared by 3 bases and J by 11 bases, with 5 bases of the junction left unmatched. Looked up from germline, CDR1 is MNHNS and CDR2 is SASEGT. The CDR3 totals 14 residues. The CDR3 is CASSDTTGGAPLHF. CDR3 nucleotide sequence: TGTGCCAGCAGTGACACGACAGGGGGAGCACCCCTCCACTTT.

This clonotype was detected many times. V usage is TRBV7-2 and J usage is TRBJ2-1, with 9 bases fitting TRBD1. The CDR3 is 15 residues long. J gave up 6 bases and V 5 bases, and 8 bases lay outside the gene matches. CDR1 and CDR2 (germline): SGHTA, FQGNSA. This CDR3 reads CASSRAGTGSNEQFF. As DNA, the CDR3 is TGTGCCAGCAGCCGTGCCGGGACAGGGTCCAATGAGCAGTTCTTC.

This clonotype was counted between two and nine times. CDR3 nucleotide sequence: TGCAGTGCTAGAGACCGGAGCCGCGCGGGGGGGCCAGGCTCCTACAATGAGCAGTTCTTC. Translated, it gives CSARDRSRAGGPGSYNEQFF. The chain is built from TRBV20-1 and TRBJ2-1, with 9 bases fitting TRBD2. Germline trimming cut 0 bases from V and 0 bases from J; bases unmatched to any gene: 15. CDR3 length: 20 amino acids. Looked up from germline, CDR1 is DFQATT and CDR2 is SNEGSKA (reference sequence).

This clonotype was picked up many times. The rearrangement links TRBV18 to TRBJ1-1; 8 nucleotides match TRBD1. The CDR3 runs to 12 residues. V was pared by 0 bases and J by 11 bases, with 2 bases of the junction left unmatched. Germline CDR1 reads KGHSH; CDR2 reads LQKENI. In DNA form, the CDR3 reads TGTGCCAGCTCACCACCGGACAGGGCGGCTTTCTTT. Translated, it gives CASSPPDRAAFF.